The rows below give T cell receptor beta chains drawn from one sample of a study of shared clonotypes between healthy human individuals. Profiling relied on immunoSEQ multiplex PCR, and the TCRdb table lists in-frame clones only, not all of them. Of 1.5 million to 2.5 million clones listed, roughly 94% are singletons. What was sequenced was naive CD8+ T cells sorted from blood. The receptors derive from a man younger than 35 in good health. CDR3s include the opening cysteine and the closing phenylalanine or tryptophan. The D gene is left open where the match is weak. The listing skips clone size in some rows; elsewhere it reads once, few, many or a size class.

V gene	J gene	D gene	clone size	CDR3 DNA	CDR3 protein
TRBV2	TRBJ2-1	TRBD2	NA	TGTGCCAGCAGTGTCGGTCTAGCGGTGTACAATGAGCAGTTCTTC	CASSVGLAVYNEQFF
TRBV30	TRBJ2-7	TRBD2	NA	TGTGCCTGGACCGGGACTAGTCCCTACGAGCAGTACTTC	CAWTGTSPYEQYF
TRBV5-1	TRBJ1-1	NA	NA	TGCGCCAGCAGCTTACTGGCGGACGACAGCGAAGCTTTCTTT	CASSLLADDSEAFF
TRBV5-5	TRBJ2-3	TRBD2	NA	TGTGCCAGCAGCCACACTAGCGGGGGACCTTACACAGATACGCAGTATTTT	CASSHTSGGPYTDTQYF
TRBV7-7	TRBJ2-2	TRBD1	NA	TGTGCTAGCAGCCTCTATACCGGACAGGGGGTCACCGGGGAGCTGTTTTTT	CASSLYTGQGVTGELFF
TRBV6-6	TRBJ1-1	TRBD1	NA	TGTGCCAGCACCGGACCCCAAGGACAGGGATGGACTGAAGCTTTCTTT	CASTGPQGQGWTEAFF
TRBV9	TRBJ2-7	NA	NA	TGTGCCAGCAGCGTAGGAGCGTCCGACTACGAGCAGTACTTC	CASSVGASDYEQYF
TRBV7-9	TRBJ1-1	NA	NA	TGTGCCAGCACCACAGCGGGGGGACTCCTGAACACTGAAGCTTTCTTT	CASTTAGGLLNTEAFF
TRBV7-9	TRBJ1-1	NA	once	TGTGCCAGCAGCTTAGCGCTCCAGGGCACTGAAGCTTTCTTT	CASSLALQGTEAFF
TRBV7-9	TRBJ1-4	NA	NA	TGTGCCAGCAGCTTAGGAGACGTAGGGAGATATGAAAAACTGTTTTTT	CASSLGDVGRYEKLFF
TRBV6-1	TRBJ2-7	NA	NA	TGTGCCAGCAGCTTCTACGAGCAGTACTTC	CASSFYEQYF
TRBV6-5	TRBJ2-7	NA	NA	TGTGCCAGCACCCGTACCCGCGAGCAGTACTTC	CASTRTREQYF
TRBV9	TRBJ1-1	NA	NA	TGTGCCAGCAGCGTAGAGGACAGCTCTGAAGCTTTCTTT	CASSVEDSSEAFF
TRBV6-6	TRBJ2-1	NA	NA	TGTGCCAGCAGTCCTTGGGGTCTAGTCGCTGAGCAGTTCTTC	CASSPWGLVAEQFF
TRBV4-2	TRBJ2-1	TRBD2	NA	TGTGCCAGCAGCCAAGGAGTGAGCGGGGGGGCCGATGAGCAGTTCTTC	CASSQGVSGGADEQFF
TRBV2	TRBJ1-2	NA	NA	TGTGCCAGCTGTGGGGTTTCCGGCGGCTACACCTTC	CASCGVSGGYTF
TRBV5-6	TRBJ1-6	TRBD1	NA	TGTGCCAGCAGCCCGAAACCGGGACAGTATAATTCACCCCTCCACTTT	CASSPKPGQYNSPLHF
TRBV9	TRBJ2-3	NA	NA	TGTGCCAGCAGCGTTAGTGCTTCAGATACGCAGTATTTT	CASSVSASDTQYF
TRBV13	TRBJ2-7	NA	NA	TGTGCCAGCAGCGCCATTTCGTTGGCCTACGAGCAGTACTTC	CASSAISLAYEQYF
TRBV7-2	TRBJ2-3	NA	NA	TGTGCCAGCAGCGTTAAGCACTTGGGCACAGATACGCAGTATTTT	CASSVKHLGTDTQYF
TRBV7-9	TRBJ1-2	NA	NA	TGTGCCAGCAGCTTAGATGGGTATGGCTACACCTTC	CASSLDGYGYTF
TRBV5-4	TRBJ1-1	NA	NA	TGTGCCAGCAGCTTAGACACTGAAGCTTTCTTT	CASSLDTEAFF
TRBV13	TRBJ1-6	NA	NA	TGTGCCAGCAGCTTAGAGGGGAGCTCCTATAATTCACCCCTCCACTTT	CASSLEGSSYNSPLHF
TRBV15	TRBJ2-7	TRBD2	NA	TGTGCCACAAGAAGCGGGAGCTCCTACGAGCAGTACTTC	CATRSGSSYEQYF
TRBV9	TRBJ2-2	NA	NA	TGTGCCAGCAGCCCCGGGGGCACCGGGGAGCTGTTTTTT	CASSPGGTGELFF
TRBV30	TRBJ1-6	TRBD1	NA	TGTGCCTGGAGTGCTCGGGGACAGGATAATTCACCCCTCCACTTT	CAWSARGQDNSPLHF
TRBV7-8	TRBJ2-1	TRBD2	NA	TGTGCCAGCAGCTTAATACTAGCGAGTGGCAATGAGCAGTTCTTC	CASSLILASGNEQFF
TRBV27	TRBJ2-2	NA	NA	TGTGCCAGCAGTTCCAGACTAGCGAACACCGGGGAGCTGTTTTTT	CASSSRLANTGELFF
TRBV5-1	TRBJ1-1	NA	NA	TGCGCCAGCAGCTTACTGGCAGGGCACGAAGCTTTCTTT	CASSLLAGHEAFF
TRBV6-1	TRBJ1-4	TRBD1	NA	TGTGCCAGCACTCAGGGGGCGACGACTGAAAAACTGTTTTTT	CASTQGATTEKLFF
TRBV27	TRBJ2-3	TRBD2	NA	TGTGCCAGCAGTTTCTGGCGGGGGGGCCTCACAGATACGCAGTATTTT	CASSFWRGGLTDTQYF
TRBV27	TRBJ1-1	NA	NA	TGTGCCAGCAGACCGATCCGGAACACTGAAGCTTTCTTT	CASRPIRNTEAFF
TRBV19	TRBJ1-5	NA	NA	TGTGCCAGTAGTACGGCAGATTATAGCAATCAGCCCCAGCATTTT	CASSTADYSNQPQHF
TRBV27	TRBJ2-6	NA	NA	TGTGCCAGCAGTCCAGTCCGGGTCTCTGGGGCCAACGTCCTGACTTTC	CASSPVRVSGANVLTF